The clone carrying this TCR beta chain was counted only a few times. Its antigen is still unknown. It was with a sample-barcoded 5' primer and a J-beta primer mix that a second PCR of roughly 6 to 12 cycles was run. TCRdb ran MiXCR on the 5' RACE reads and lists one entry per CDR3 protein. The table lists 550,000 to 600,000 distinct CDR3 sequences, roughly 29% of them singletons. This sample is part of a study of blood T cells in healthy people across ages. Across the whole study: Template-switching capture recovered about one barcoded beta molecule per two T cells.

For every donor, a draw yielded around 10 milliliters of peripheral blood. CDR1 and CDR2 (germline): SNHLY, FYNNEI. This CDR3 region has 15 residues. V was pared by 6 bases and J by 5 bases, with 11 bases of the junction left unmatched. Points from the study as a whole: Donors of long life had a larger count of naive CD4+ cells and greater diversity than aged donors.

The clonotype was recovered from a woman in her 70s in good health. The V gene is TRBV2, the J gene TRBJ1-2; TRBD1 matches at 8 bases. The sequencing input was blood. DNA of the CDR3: TGTGCCAGCAGACCGACAGGGGACAGACGGTATGGCTACACCTTC. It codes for CASRPTGDRRYGYTF. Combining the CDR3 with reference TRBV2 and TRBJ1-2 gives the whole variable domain EPEVTQTPSHQVTQMGQEVILRCVPISNHLYFYWYRQILGQKVEFLVSFYNNEISEKSEIFDDQFSVERPDGSNFTLKIRSTKLEDSAMYFCASRPTGDRRYGYTFGSGTRLTVV.